This T cell receptor (beta chain) was obtained from a study of cytomegalovirus exposure and HLA in healthy donors. Study-level points and caveats: Of the V segments, some could not be distinguished, including TRBV6-2 and TRBV6-3, and were excluded. Reports showed the classifier diagnosing cytomegalovirus status with high specificity and sensitivity.

This CDR3 contains 17 residues. The germline CDR1 and CDR2 sequences are SGDLS and YYNGEE. V trimming: 2 bases; J trimming: 5 bases; junction bases outside the gene matches: 8. PCR primers comprised 60 Vbeta and 13 Jbeta primers. The protocol was immunoSEQ multiplex PCR, while the TCRdb copy is restricted to in-frame clones and leaves out a portion. Of fewer than 150,000 clones listed, around 77% were seen once; the top ten hold approximately 2%. For this clone: Its antigen is currently unknown. Other DNA sequences in the same sample also yield this CDR3.

The clonotype was recovered from a man between 25 and 39 years old in good health and CMV-seronegative. This chain connects TRBV9 to TRBJ2-5; TRBD2 aligns across 14 bases. What was sequenced was PBMCs. The CDR3 DNA reads TGTGCCAGCAGCGTCGGGGGACTAGCGGGAGTAGGGGAGACCCAGTACTTC. Protein product: CASSVGGLAGVGETQYF. Full variable domain (missing parts from reference TRBV9 and TRBJ2-5): DSGVTQTPKHLITATGQRVTLRCSPRSGDLSVYWYQQSLDQGLQFLIQYYNGEERAKGNILERFSAQQFPDLHSELNLSSLELGDSALYFCASSVGGLAGVGETQYFGPGTRLLVL.